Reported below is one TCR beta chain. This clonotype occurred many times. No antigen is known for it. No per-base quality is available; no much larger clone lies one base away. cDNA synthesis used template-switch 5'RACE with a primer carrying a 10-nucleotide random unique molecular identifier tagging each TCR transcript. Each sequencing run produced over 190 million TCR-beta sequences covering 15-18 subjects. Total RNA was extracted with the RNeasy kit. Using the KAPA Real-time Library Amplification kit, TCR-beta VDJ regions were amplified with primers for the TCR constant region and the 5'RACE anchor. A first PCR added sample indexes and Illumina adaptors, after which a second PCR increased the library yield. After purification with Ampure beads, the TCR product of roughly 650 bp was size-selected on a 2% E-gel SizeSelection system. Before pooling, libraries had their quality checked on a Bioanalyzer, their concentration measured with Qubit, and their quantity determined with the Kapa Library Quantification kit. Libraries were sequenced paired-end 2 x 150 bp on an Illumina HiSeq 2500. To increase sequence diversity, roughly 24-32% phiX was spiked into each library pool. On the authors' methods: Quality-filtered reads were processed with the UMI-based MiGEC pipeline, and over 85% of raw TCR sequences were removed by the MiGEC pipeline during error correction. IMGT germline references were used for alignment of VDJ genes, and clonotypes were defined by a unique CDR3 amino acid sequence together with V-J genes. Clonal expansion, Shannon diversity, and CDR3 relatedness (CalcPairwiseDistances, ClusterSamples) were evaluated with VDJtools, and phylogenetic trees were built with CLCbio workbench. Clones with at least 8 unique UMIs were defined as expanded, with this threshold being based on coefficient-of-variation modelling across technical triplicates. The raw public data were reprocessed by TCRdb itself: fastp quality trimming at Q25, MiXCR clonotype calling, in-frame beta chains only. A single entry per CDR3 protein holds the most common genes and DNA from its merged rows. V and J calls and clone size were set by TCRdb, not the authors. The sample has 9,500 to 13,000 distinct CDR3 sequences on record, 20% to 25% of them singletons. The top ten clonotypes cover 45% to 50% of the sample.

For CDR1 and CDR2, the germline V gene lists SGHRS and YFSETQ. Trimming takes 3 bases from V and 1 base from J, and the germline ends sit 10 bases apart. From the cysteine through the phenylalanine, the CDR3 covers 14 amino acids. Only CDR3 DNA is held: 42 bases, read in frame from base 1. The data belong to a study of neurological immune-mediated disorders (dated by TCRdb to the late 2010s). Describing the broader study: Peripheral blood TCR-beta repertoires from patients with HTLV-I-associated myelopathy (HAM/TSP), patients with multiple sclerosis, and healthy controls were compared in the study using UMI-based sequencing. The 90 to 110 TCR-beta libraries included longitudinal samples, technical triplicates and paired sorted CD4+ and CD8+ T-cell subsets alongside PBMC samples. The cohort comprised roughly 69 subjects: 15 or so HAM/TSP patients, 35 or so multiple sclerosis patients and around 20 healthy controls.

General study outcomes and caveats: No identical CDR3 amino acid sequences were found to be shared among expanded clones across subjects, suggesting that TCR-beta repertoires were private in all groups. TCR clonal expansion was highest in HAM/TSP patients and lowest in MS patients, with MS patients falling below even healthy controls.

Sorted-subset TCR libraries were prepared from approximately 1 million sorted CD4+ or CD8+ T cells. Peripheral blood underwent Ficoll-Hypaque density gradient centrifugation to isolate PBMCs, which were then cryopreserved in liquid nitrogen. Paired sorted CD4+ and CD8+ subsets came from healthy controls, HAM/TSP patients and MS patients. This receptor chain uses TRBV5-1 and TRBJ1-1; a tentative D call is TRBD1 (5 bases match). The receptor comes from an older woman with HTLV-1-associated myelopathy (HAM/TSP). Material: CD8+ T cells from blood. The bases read TGCGCCAGCAGCTGGGGGAGAGCGAACACTGAAGCTTTCTTT. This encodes CASSWGRANTEAFF.